Listed below are T cell receptor beta chains from one sample, sequenced in a study of T cells after yellow fever vaccination. TCRdb called the 5' RACE reads again in MiXCR, with one record for every CDR3 protein. The profile shows about 250,000 distinct CDR3 sequences, about 3.7% of them singletons. The sequences come from PBMCs, collected 15 days after the yellow fever booster vaccination. The receptors were gathered from a man between 18 and 35 years old who received the YFV17D yellow fever vaccine. The CDR3 runs from the conserved cysteine through the conserved F or W. The order of the fields is J gene, V gene, clone size, D gene, CDR3 protein, CDR3 DNA. D genes are given only for firm matches. The size field is filled for only some rows; it gives once, few, many or a size class.

TRBJ1-2	TRBV10-3	many	NA	CAISEGSFYGYTF	TGTGCCATCAGTGAGGGATCTTTTTATGGCTACACCTTC
TRBJ1-4	TRBV2	NA	NA	CASSESSRRGEKLFF	TGTGCCAGCAGTGAATCATCCCGGAGAGGTGAAAAACTGTTTTTT
TRBJ1-5	TRBV3-1	many	NA	CASSPHGVGQPQHF	TGTGCCAGCAGCCCCCACGGGGTGGGTCAGCCCCAGCATTTT
TRBJ1-5	TRBV6-2/TRBV6-3	many	NA	CASSRRGNQPQHF	TGTGCCAGCAGTCGGCGGGGCAATCAGCCCCAGCATTTT
TRBJ2-3	TRBV6-2/TRBV6-3	many	TRBD1	CASRQGFGDTQYF	TGTGCCAGCAGACAGGGGTTCGGAGATACGCAGTATTTT
TRBJ1-5	TRBV28	many	NA	CASSRGTLYQGAQHF	TGTGCCAGCAGTCGCGGGACACTTTACCAAGGGGCCCAGCATTTT
TRBJ2-5	TRBV20-1	many	TRBD2	CSANDGMRGGQETQYF	TGCAGTGCTAACGACGGGATGCGGGGGGGGCAAGAGACCCAGTACTTC
TRBJ2-2	TRBV5-1	many	TRBD1	CASTPDRGLNTGELFF	TGCGCCAGCACCCCGGACAGGGGGCTAAACACCGGGGAGCTGTTTTTT
TRBJ2-3	TRBV7-2	many	NA	CASSLNRQSGTQYF	TGTGCCAGCAGCTTAAATCGACAAAGCGGTACGCAGTATTTT
TRBJ2-3	TRBV4-1	many	NA	CASTRAQASTDTQYF	TGCGCCAGCACCAGGGCCCAGGCTAGCACAGATACGCAGTATTTT
TRBJ1-1	TRBV20-1	NA	NA	CSATPGGSYEAFF	TGCAGTGCTACCCCTGGGGGTAGTTATGAAGCTTTCTTT
TRBJ2-1	TRBV7-7	NA	TRBD1	CASSWDRGNEQFF	TGTGCTAGCAGTTGGGACAGGGGCAATGAGCAGTTCTTC
TRBJ2-6	TRBV4-1	NA	TRBD1	CASSQGDGTGFSGANVLTF	TGCGCCAGCAGCCAAGGGGATGGGACAGGTTTCTCTGGGGCCAACGTCCTGACTTTC
TRBJ1-1	TRBV5-3	NA	NA	CARSSRTQQANTEAFF	TGTGCCAGAAGTTCTAGAACCCAACAGGCGAACACTGAAGCTTTCTTT
TRBJ2-5	TRBV12-3/TRBV12-4	many	NA	CASSFRVKGETQYF	TGTGCCAGCAGTTTTAGGGTAAAGGGAGAGACCCAGTACTTC
TRBJ1-4	TRBV5-1	many	NA	CASSLGFAGEDEKLFF	TGCGCCAGCAGCTTGGGGTTCGCAGGGGAGGATGAAAAACTGTTTTTT
TRBJ2-7	TRBV6-2/TRBV6-3	many	NA	CASSSDRRTPYEQYF	TGTGCCAGCAGTTCCGACAGAAGAACCCCCTACGAGCAGTACTTC
TRBJ2-1	TRBV5-1	many	NA	CASSLGSVTYNEQFF	TGCGCCAGCAGCTTGGGCAGTGTTACCTACAATGAGCAGTTCTTC
TRBJ2-1	TRBV12-3/TRBV12-4	many	NA	CASSFMGVGEQFF	TGTGCCAGCAGTTTTATGGGGGTAGGAGAGCAGTTCTTC
TRBJ1-5	TRBV3-1	many	NA	CASSQDGTGFPQPQHF	TGTGCCAGCAGCCAAGACGGGACCGGCTTTCCCCAGCCCCAGCATTTT
TRBJ2-3	TRBV24-1	many	NA	CATSETQTFGDTQYF	TGTGCCACCAGTGAAACGCAGACCTTTGGAGATACGCAGTATTTT
TRBJ1-5	TRBV4-3	many	NA	CASSQERGAINQPQHF	TGCGCCAGCAGCCAAGAACGGGGGGCTATTAATCAGCCCCAGCATTTT
TRBJ1-1	TRBV5-1	many	TRBD1	CASSLSGQMNTEAFF	TGCGCCAGCAGCTTGTCGGGACAGATGAACACTGAAGCTTTCTTT
TRBJ2-1	TRBV6-4	NA	NA	CASSGEVYNEQFF	TGTGCCAGCAGCGGAGAGGTCTACAATGAGCAGTTCTTC
TRBJ1-1	TRBV5-1	many	NA	CASSFSTGMNTEAFF	TGCGCCAGCAGCTTCTCGACCGGCATGAACACTGAAGCTTTCTTT
TRBJ1-2	TRBV6-1	many	NA	CASSSETGVGYTF	TGTGCCAGCAGTTCTGAGACTGGGGTCGGCTACACCTTC
TRBJ1-1	TRBV30	many	NA	CAWSVVLRGGKTEAFF	TGTGCCTGGAGTGTAGTCCTCCGGGGGGGAAAAACTGAAGCTTTCTTT
TRBJ2-3	TRBV9	many	NA	CASSVVAAADTQYF	TGTGCCAGCAGCGTAGTGGCCGCGGCAGATACGCAGTATTTT
TRBJ2-5	TRBV7-2	many	NA	CASSRLIQGTETQYF	TGTGCCAGCAGTCGATTAATTCAGGGCACGGAGACCCAGTACTTC
TRBJ2-1	TRBV9	many	TRBD2	CASSTSGLAGISSYNEQFF	TGTGCCAGCAGCACTTCGGGACTAGCGGGGATTAGCTCCTACAATGAGCAGTTCTTC
TRBJ1-2	TRBV4-1	many	TRBD1	CASSPIQGADGYTF	TGCGCCAGCAGCCCTATACAGGGGGCGGATGGCTACACCTTC
TRBJ2-2	TRBV3-1	many	NA	CASSPDTNTGELFF	TGTGCCAGCAGCCCTGACACCAACACCGGGGAGCTGTTTTTT
TRBJ1-2	TRBV3-1	many	TRBD1	CASSQDRERGYTF	TGTGCCAGCAGCCAGGACAGGGAGAGAGGCTACACCTTC
TRBJ1-4	TRBV25-1	many	TRBD1	CASSVNGQGSEKLFF	TGTGCCAGCTCAGTGAATGGACAGGGGAGTGAAAAACTGTTTTTT
TRBJ2-2	TRBV12-3/TRBV12-4	many	NA	CASSFGGTNTGELFF	TGTGCCAGCAGTTTCGGGGGAACGAACACCGGGGAGCTGTTTTTT
TRBJ2-3	TRBV3-1	many	NA	CASSQVSLGTDTQYF	TGTGCCAGCAGCCAAGTGTCGCTTGGGACAGATACGCAGTATTTT
TRBJ1-1	TRBV11-2	NA	NA	CASSLEGHTEAFF	TGTGCCAGCAGCTTAGAGGGACACACTGAAGCTTTCTTT
TRBJ1-2	TRBV6-6	many	NA	CASRGSDYGYTF	TGTGCCAGCAGGGGATCGGACTATGGCTACACCTTC
TRBJ2-3	TRBV5-1	many	TRBD1	CASSFRDRDADTQYF	TGCGCCAGCAGCTTCCGGGACAGGGATGCGGATACGCAGTATTTT
TRBJ2-4	TRBV10-3	many	NA	CAISESLVAKNIQYF	TGTGCCATCAGTGAGTCGCTAGTAGCCAAAAACATTCAGTACTTC
TRBJ2-2	TRBV7-6	many	TRBD1	CASSPGQGTAGELFF	TGTGCCAGCAGCCCAGGACAGGGGACGGCCGGGGAGCTGTTTTTT
TRBJ1-5	TRBV7-2	many	TRBD1	CASSYDRGRPPQHF	TGTGCCAGCAGCTACGACAGGGGGCGACCTCCCCAGCATTTT
TRBJ1-5	TRBV7-9	many	NA	CASSLGPGFNQPQHF	TGTGCCAGCAGCTTAGGACCGGGGTTCAATCAGCCCCAGCATTTT
TRBJ1-5	TRBV2	many	NA	CASIISSGQPQHF	TGTGCCAGCATTATATCGTCCGGTCAGCCCCAGCATTTT
TRBJ1-5	TRBV20-1	many	NA	CSALAPWGRNSNQPQHF	TGCAGTGCGCTAGCCCCCTGGGGACGGAATAGCAATCAGCCCCAGCATTTT
TRBJ2-7	TRBV30	many	NA	CAWSVFKERTSF	TGTGCCTGGAGTGTTTTTAAGGAGAGAACGTCCTTC